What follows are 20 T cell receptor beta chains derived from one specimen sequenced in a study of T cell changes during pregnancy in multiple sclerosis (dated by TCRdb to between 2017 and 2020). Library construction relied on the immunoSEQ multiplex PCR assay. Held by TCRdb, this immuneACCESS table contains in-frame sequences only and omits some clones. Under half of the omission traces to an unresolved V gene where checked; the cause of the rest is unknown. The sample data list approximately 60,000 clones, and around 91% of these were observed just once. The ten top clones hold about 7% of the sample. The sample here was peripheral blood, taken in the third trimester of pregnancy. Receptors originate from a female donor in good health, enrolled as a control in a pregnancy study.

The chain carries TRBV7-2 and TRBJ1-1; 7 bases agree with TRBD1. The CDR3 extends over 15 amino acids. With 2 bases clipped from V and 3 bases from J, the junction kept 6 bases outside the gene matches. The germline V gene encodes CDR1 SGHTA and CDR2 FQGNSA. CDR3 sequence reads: CASSLIGGWDTEAFF. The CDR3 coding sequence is TGTGCCAGCAGCTTAATAGGGGGCTGGGACACTGAAGCTTTCTTT.

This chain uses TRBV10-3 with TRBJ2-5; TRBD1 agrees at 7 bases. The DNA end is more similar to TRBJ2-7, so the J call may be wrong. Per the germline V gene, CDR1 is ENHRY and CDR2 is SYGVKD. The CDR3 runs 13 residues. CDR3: CAISRDRAYEQYF. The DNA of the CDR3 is TGTGCCATCAGCAGGGACAGAGCCTACGAGCAGTACTTC.

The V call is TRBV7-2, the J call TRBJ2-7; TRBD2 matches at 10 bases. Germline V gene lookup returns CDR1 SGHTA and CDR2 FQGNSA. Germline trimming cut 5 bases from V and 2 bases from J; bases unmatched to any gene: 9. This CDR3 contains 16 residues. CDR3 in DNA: TGTGCCAGCAGCCAATCAGCGGGGGGGGGAACCTACGAGCAGTACTTC. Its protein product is CASSQSAGGGTYEQYF.

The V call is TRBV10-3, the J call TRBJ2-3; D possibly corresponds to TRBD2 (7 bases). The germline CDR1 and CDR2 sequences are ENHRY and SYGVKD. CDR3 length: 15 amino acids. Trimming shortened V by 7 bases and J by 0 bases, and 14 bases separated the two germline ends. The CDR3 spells CAITEGGSSTDTQYF. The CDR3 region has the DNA TGTGCCATCACCGAGGGGGGGTCGAGCACAGATACGCAGTATTTT.

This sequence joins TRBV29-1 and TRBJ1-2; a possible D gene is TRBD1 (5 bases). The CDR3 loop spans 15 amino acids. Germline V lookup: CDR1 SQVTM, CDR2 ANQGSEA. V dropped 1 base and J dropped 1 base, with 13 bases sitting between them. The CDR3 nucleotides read TGCAGCGTTGAAGGGGGCGCAACGGATAACTATGGCTACACCTTC. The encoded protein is CSVEGGATDNYGYTF.

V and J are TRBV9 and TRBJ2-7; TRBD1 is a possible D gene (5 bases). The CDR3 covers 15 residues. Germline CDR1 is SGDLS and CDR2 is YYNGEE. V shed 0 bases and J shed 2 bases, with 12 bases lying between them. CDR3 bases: TGTGCCAGCAGCGTAGCTGGGGTAGGGGCCTACGAGCAGTACTTC. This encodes CASSVAGVGAYEQYF.

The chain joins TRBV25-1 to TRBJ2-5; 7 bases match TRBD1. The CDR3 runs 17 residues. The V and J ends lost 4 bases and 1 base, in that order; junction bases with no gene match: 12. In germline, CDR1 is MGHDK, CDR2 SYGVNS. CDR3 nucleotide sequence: TGTGCCAGCAGTGCCCACCCCACCTGGGACAGCCAAGAGACCCAGTACTTC. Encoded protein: CASSAHPTWDSQETQYF.

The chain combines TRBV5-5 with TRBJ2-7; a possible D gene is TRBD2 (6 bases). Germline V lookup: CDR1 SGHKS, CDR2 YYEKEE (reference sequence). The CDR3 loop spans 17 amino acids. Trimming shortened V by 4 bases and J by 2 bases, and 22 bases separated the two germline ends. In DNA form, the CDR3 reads TGTGCCAGCAGCCCATGGGAGACGACTAGACGAGCCTACGAGCAGTACTTC. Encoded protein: CASSPWETTRRAYEQYF.

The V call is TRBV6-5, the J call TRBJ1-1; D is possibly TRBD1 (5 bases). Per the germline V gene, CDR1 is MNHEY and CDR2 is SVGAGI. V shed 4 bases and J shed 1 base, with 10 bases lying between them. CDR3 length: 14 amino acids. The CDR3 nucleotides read TGTGCCAGCAGTTCGACGACAGCGAACACTGAAGCTTTCTTT. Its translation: CASSSTTANTEAFF.

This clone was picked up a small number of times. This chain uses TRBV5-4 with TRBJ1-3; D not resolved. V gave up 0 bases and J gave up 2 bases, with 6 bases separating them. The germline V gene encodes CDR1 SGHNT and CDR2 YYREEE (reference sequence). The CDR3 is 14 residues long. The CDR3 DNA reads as TGTGCCAGCAGCTTGGCCGGGGCTGGAAACACCATATATTTT. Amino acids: CASSLAGAGNTIYF.

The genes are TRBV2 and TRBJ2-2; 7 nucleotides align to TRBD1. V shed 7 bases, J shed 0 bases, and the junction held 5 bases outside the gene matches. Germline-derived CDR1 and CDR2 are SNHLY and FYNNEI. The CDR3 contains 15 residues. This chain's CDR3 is CASTLDRPNTGELFF. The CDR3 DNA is TGTGCCAGCACTCTGGACAGGCCGAACACCGGGGAGCTGTTTTTT.

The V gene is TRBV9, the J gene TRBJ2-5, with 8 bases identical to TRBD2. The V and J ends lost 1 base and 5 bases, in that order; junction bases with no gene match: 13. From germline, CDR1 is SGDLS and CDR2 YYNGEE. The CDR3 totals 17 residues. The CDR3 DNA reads TGTGCCAGCAGCGTATCGACTCTCGCGGGAGGTAGGGAGACCCAGTACTTC. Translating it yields CASSVSTLAGGRETQYF. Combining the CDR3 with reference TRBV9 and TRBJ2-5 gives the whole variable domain DSGVTQTPKHLITATGQRVTLRCSPRSGDLSVYWYQQSLDQGLQFLIQYYNGEERAKGNILERFSAQQFPDLHSELNLSSLELGDSALYFCASSVSTLAGGRETQYFGPGTRLLVL.

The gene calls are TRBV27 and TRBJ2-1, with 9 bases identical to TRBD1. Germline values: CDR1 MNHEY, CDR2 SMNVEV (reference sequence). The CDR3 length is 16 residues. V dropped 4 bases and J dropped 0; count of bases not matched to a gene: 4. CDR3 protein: CASSSPTGGSYNEQFF. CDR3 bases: TGTGCCAGCAGTTCCCCGACAGGGGGCTCCTACAATGAGCAGTTCTTC.

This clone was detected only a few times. The CDR3, as DNA: TGTGCCAGCAGCTCCGAACGGGGACTAGGGTCTAGCACAGATACGCAGTATTTT. Translation: CASSSERGLGSSTDTQYF. V and J are TRBV7-9 and TRBJ2-3, with 8 bases that match TRBD2. V was clipped by 4 bases and J by 0 bases; unmatched bases: 12. The CDR3 length is 18 residues. Looked up from germline, CDR1 is SEHNR and CDR2 is FQNEAQ (reference sequence).

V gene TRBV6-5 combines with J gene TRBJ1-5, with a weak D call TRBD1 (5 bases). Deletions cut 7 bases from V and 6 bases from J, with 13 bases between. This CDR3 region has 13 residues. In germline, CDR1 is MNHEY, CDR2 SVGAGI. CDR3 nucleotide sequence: TGTGCCAGCACATACGGGGGGAGTCAGCCCCAGCATTTT. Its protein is CASTYGGSQPQHF.

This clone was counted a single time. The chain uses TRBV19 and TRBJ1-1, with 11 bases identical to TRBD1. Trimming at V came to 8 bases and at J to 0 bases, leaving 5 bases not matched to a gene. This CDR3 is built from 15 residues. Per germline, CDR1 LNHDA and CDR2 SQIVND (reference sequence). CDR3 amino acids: CASEDRGLVNTEAFF. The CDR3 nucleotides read TGTGCCAGTGAGGACAGGGGGCTCGTGAACACTGAAGCTTTCTTT. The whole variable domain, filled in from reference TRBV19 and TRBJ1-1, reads DGGITQSPKYLFRKEGQNVTLSCEQNLNHDAMYWYRQDPGQGLRLIYYSQIVNDFQKGDIAEGYSVSREKKESFPLTVTSAQKNPTAFYLCASEDRGLVNTEAFFGQGTRLTVV.

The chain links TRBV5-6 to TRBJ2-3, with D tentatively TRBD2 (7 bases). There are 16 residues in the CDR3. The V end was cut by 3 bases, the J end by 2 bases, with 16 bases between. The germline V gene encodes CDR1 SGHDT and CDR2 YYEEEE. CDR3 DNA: TGTGCCAGCAGCTGGGGGGCTAGCGGCCTCACAGATACGCAGTATTTT. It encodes CASSWGASGLTDTQYF.

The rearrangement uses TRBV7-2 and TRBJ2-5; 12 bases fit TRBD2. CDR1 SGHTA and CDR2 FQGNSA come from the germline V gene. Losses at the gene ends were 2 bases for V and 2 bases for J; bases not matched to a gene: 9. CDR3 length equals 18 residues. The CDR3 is CASSLRYPTSGRQETQYF. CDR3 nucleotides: TGTGCCAGCAGCTTACGCTACCCGACTAGCGGGAGACAAGAGACCCAGTACTTC.

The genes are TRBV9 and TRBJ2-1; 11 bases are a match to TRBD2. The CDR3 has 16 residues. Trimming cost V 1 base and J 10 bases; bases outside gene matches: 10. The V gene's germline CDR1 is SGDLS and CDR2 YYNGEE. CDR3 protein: CASSVSPTSGGSEQFF. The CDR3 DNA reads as TGTGCCAGCAGCGTATCCCCCACTAGCGGGGGATCAGAGCAGTTCTTC.

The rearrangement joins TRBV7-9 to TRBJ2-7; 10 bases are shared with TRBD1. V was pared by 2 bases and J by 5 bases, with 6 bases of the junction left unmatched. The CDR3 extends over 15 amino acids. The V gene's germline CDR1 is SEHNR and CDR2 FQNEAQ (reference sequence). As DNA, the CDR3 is TGTGCCAGCAGCTTAAGGGGACAGGGGATCGACGAGCAGTACTTC. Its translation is CASSLRGQGIDEQYF.